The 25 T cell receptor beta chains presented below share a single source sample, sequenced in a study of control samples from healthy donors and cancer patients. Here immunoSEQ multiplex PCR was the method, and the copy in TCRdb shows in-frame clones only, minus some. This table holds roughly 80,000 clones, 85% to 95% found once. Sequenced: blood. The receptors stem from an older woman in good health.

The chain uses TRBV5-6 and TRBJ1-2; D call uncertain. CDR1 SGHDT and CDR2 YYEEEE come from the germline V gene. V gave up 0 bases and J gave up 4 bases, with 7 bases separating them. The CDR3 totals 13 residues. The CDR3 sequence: CASSLDGSYGYTF. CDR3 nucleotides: TGTGCCAGCAGCTTGGACGGAAGCTATGGCTACACCTTC. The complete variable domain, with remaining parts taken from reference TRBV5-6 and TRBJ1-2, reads DAGVTQSPTHLIKTRGQQVTLRCSPKSGHDTVSWYQQALGQGPQFIFQYYEEEERQRGNFPDRFSGHQFPNYSSELNVNALLLGDSALYLCASSLDGSYGYTFGSGTRLTVV.

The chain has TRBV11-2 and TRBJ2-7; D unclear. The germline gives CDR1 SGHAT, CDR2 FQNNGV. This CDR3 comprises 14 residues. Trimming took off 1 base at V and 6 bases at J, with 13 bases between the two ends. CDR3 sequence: CASSLGVALGEQYF. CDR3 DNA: TGTGCCAGCAGCTTAGGAGTAGCCCTCGGCGAGCAGTACTTC. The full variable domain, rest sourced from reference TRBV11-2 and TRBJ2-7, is EAGVAQSPRYKIIEKRQSVAFWCNPISGHATLYWYQQILGQGPKLLIQFQNNGVVDDSQLPKDRFSAERLKGVDSTLKIQPAKLEDSAVYLCASSLGVALGEQYFGPGTRLTVT.

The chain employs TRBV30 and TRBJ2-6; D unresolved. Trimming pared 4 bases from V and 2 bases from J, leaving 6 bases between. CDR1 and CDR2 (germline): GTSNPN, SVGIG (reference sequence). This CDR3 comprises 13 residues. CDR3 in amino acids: CAWKGTGANVLTF. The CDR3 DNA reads TGTGCCTGGAAGGGTACTGGGGCCAACGTCCTGACTTTC.

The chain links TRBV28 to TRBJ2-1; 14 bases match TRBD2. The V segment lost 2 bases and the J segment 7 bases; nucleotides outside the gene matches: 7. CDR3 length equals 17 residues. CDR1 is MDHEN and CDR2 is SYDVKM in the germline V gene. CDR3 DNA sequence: TGTGCCAGCAGTTTACTGGGACTAGCGGGAGTAGGGAATGAGCAGTTCTTC. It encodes CASSLLGLAGVGNEQFF. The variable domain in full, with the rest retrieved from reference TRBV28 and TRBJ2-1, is DVKVTQSSRYLVKRTGEKVFLECVQDMDHENMFWYRQDPGLGLRLIYFSYDVKMKEKGDIPEGYSVSREKKERFSLILESASTNQTSMYLCASSLLGLAGVGNEQFFGPGTRLTVL.

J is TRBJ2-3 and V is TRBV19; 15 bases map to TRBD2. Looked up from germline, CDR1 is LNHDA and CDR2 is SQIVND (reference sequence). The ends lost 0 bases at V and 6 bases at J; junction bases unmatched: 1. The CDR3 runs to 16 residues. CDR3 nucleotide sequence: TGTGCCAGTAGTATAGATGGGACTAGCGGGAGGGATACGCAGTATTTT. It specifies CASSIDGTSGRDTQYF.

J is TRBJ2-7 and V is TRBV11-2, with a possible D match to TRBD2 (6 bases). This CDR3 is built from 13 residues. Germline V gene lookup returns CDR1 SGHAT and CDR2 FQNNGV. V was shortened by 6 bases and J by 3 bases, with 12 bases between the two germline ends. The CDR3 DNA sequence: TGTGCCAGCAGTCGTGCGACTAGCTACGAGCAGTACTTC. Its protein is CASSRATSYEQYF.

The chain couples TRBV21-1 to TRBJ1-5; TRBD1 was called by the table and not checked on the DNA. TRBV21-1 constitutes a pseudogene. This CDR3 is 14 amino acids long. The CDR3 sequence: CASSGTGVNQPQHF. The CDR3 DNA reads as TGTGCCAGCAGCGGGACAGGGGTTAATCAGCCCCAGCATTTT.

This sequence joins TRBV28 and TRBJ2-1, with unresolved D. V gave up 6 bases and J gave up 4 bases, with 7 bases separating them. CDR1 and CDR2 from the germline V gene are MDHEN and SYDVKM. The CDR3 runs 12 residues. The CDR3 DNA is TGTGCCAGCAGCAGGAATTACAATGAGCAGTTCTTC. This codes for CASSRNYNEQFF. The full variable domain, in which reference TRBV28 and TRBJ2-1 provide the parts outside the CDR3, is DVKVTQSSRYLVKRTGEKVFLECVQDMDHENMFWYRQDPGLGLRLIYFSYDVKMKEKGDIPEGYSVSREKKERFSLILESASTNQTSMYLCASSRNYNEQFFGPGTRLTVL.

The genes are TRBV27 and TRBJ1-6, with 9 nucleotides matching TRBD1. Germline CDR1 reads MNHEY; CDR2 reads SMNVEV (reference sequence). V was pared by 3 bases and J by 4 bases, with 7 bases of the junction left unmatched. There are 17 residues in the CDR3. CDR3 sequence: CASSFVQDRGYNSPLHF. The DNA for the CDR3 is TGTGCCAGCAGTTTCGTTCAAGACAGGGGGTATAATTCACCCCTCCACTTT.

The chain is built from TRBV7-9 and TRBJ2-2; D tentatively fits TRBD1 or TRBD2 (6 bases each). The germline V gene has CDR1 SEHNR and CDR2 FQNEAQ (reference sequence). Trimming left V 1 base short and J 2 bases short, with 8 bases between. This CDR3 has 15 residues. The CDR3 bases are TGTGCCAGCAGCTTAGGGGGGGCAAACACCGGGGAGCTGTTTTTT. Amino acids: CASSLGGANTGELFF.

This CDR3 reads CASTLAGNEQFF. The CDR3 nucleotides read TGTGCCAGCACTCTTGCGGGCAATGAGCAGTTCTTC. This chain uses TRBV28 with TRBJ2-1, with D perhaps matching TRBD2 (5 bases). Germline lookup yields CDR1 MDHEN and CDR2 SYDVKM. The CDR3 has 12 residues. V was cut by 7 bases and J by 6 bases, with 10 bases left in between.

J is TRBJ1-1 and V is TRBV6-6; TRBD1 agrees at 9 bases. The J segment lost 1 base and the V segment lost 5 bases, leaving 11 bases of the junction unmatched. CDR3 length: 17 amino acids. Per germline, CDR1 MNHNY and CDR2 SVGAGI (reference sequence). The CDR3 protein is CASSPLDRGRKNTEAFF. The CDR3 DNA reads TGTGCCAGCAGTCCCCTGGACAGGGGACGAAAGAACACTGAAGCTTTCTTT.

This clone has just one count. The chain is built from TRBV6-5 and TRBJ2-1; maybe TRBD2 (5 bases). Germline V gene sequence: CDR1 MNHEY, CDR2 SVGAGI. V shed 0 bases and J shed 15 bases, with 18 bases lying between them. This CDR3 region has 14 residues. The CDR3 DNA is TGTGCCAGCAGTTACTCCCCCGGGGTCTCCCCGCCGTTCTTC. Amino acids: CASSYSPGVSPPFF.

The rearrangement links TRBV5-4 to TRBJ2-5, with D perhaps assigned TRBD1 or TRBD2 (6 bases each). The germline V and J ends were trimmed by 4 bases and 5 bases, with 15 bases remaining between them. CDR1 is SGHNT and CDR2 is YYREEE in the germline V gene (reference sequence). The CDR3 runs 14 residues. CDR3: CASSPTTRGETQYF. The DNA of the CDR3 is TGTGCCAGCAGCCCAACGACTAGGGGGGAGACCCAGTACTTC.

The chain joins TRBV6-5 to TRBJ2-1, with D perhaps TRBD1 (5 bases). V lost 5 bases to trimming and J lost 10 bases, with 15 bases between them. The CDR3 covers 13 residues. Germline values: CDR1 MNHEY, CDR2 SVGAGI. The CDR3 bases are TGTGCCAGCAGTACAGGAGATATCTTAGAGCAGTTCTTC. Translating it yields CASSTGDILEQFF.

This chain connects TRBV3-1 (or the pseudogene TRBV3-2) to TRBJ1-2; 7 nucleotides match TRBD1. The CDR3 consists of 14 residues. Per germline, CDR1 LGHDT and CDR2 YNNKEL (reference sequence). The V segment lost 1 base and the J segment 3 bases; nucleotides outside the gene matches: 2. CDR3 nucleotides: TGTGCCAGCAGCCAAGGAACAGGGGACTATGGCTACACCTTC. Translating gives CASSQGTGDYGYTF.

The CDR3 DNA is TGTGCCACTGCTCCCGGACAGGGGGCAAACACCATATATTTT. Translation: CATAPGQGANTIYF. The chain links TRBV24-1 to TRBJ1-3; 11 bases fit TRBD1. With 10 bases clipped from V and 6 bases from J, the junction kept 7 bases outside the gene matches. The CDR3 length is 14 residues. Germline values: CDR1 KGHDR, CDR2 SFDVKD.

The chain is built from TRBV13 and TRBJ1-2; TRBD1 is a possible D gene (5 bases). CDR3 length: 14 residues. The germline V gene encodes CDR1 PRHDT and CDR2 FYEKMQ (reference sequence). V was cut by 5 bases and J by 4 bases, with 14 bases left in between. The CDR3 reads CASSPRVSGYGYTF. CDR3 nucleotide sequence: TGTGCCAGCAGCCCCAGGGTCTCCGGCTATGGCTACACCTTC. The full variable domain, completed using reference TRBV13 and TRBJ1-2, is AAGVIQSPRHLIKEKRETATLKCYPIPRHDTVYWYQQGPGQDPQFLISFYEKMQSDKGSIPDRFSAQQFSDYHSELNMSSLELGDSALYFCASSPRVSGYGYTFGSGTRLTVV.

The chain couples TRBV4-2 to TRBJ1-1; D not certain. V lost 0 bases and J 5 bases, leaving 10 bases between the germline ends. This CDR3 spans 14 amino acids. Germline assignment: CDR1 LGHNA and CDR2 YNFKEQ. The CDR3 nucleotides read TGTGCCAGCAGCCAAGAGTTGAGTGGGACTGAAGCTTTCTTT. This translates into CASSQELSGTEAFF.

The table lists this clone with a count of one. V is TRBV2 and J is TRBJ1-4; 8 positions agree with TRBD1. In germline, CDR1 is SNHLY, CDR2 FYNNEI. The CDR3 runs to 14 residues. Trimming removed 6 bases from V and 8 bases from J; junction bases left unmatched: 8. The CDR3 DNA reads TGTGCCAGCAGCCCCGGGACAGGCGGCGAAAAACTGTTTTTT. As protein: CASSPGTGGEKLFF.

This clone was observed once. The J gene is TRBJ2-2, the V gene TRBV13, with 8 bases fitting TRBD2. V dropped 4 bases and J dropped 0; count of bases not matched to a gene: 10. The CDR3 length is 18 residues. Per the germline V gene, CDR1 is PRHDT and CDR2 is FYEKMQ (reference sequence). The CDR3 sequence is CASSSFGELAANTGELFF. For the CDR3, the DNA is TGTGCCAGCAGCTCATTCGGTGAACTAGCGGCGAACACCGGGGAGCTGTTTTTT. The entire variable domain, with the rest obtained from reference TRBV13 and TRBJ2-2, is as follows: AAGVIQSPRHLIKEKRETATLKCYPIPRHDTVYWYQQGPGQDPQFLISFYEKMQSDKGSIPDRFSAQQFSDYHSELNMSSLELGDSALYFCASSSFGELAANTGELFFGEGSRLTVL.

The CDR3 DNA sequence: TGTGCCACCAGTCCTGGGACAGGCAATCAGCCCCAGCATTTT. Translated: CATSPGTGNQPQHF. This chain joins TRBV24-1 and TRBJ1-5, with 7 nucleotides matching TRBD1. The length of the CDR3 is 14 residues. After removal of 6 bases from V and 2 bases from J, the junction contained 3 bases not matched to a gene. Per the germline V gene, CDR1 is KGHDR and CDR2 is SFDVKD.

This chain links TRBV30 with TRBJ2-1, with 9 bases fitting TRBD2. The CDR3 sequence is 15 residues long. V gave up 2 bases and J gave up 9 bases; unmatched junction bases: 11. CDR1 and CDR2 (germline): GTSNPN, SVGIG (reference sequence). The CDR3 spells CAWSLGAGGPGEQFF. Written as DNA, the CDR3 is TGTGCCTGGAGTTTGGGTGCGGGAGGGCCGGGTGAGCAGTTCTTC.

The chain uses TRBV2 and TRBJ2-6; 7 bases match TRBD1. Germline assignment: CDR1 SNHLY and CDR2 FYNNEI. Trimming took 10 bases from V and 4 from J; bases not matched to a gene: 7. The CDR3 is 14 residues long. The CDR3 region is CATPTGVGANVLTF. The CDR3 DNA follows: TGTGCCACCCCCACAGGGGTCGGGGCCAACGTCCTGACTTTC. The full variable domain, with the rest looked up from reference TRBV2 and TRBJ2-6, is EPEVTQTPSHQVTQMGQEVILRCVPISNHLYFYWYRQILGQKVEFLVSFYNNEISEKSEIFDDQFSVERPDGSNFTLKIRSTKLEDSAMYFCATPTGVGANVLTFGAGSRLTVL.

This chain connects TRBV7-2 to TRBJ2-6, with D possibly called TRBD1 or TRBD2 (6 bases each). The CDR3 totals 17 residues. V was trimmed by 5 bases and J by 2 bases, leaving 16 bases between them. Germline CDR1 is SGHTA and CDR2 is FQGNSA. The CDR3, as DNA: TGTGCCAGCAGCCCCAGTGGGGGGCAGGCTGGGGCCAACGTCCTGACTTTC. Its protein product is CASSPSGGQAGANVLTF. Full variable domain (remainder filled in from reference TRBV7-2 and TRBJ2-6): GAGVSQSPSNKVTEKGKDVELRCDPISGHTALYWYRQSLGQGLEFLIYFQGNSAPDKSGLPSDRFSAERTGGSVSTLTIQRTQQEDSAVYLCASSPSGGQAGANVLTFGAGSRLTVL.